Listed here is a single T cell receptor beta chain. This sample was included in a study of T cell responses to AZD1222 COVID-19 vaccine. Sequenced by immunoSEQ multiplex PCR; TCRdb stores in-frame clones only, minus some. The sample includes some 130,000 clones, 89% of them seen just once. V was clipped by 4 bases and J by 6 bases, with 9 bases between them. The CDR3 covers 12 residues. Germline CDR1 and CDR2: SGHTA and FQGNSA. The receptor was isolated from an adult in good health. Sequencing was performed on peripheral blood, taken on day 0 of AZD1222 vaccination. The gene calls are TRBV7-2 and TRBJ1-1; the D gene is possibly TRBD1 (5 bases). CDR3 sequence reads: CASSSGLAEAFF. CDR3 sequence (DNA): TGTGCCAGCAGCTCGGGACTGGCTGAAGCTTTCTTT.